This T cell receptor beta chain was captured by sequencing in a study of radiotherapy plus CTLA-4 blockade in lung cancer. Across the whole study: Patients showed objective responses in approximately 17% of cases and disease control in less than 35%. Study-wide results and caveats: Per reports, early blood T cell clone dynamics, plus interferon-beta, forecast response most strongly.

The germline V gene encodes CDR1 SGHVS and CDR2 FQNEAQ. Trimming took off 5 bases at V and 8 bases at J, with 19 bases between the two ends. CDR3 length: 16 amino acids. As concerns this clone: Its specificity is unknown.

Assay used: immunoSEQ multiplex PCR; TCRdb lists only in-frame clones, some missing. The sample shows 60,000 to 70,000 clones, around 79% of them seen only once. The source material was peripheral blood, sampled from a patient treated with radiotherapy plus ipilimumab. The chain carries TRBV7-8 and TRBJ1-6; tentative D call: TRBD1 (5 bases). This clonotype originated in a human donor with non-small cell lung cancer who had a complete response to radiotherapy plus ipilimumab. The DNA for the CDR3 is TGTGCCAGCAGCCCACGGACAACTTCGGGGGATTCACCCCTCCACTTT. The encoded protein is CASSPRTTSGDSPLHF.